The TCR beta chain described here comes from a study of blood T cells in healthy people across ages. Study observations and caveats: Correlation between TCR beta diversity and naive T cell percentage was strong.

This clonotype was observed a handful of times. What it recognizes is unknown. Sample-barcoded 5' priming and a J-beta primer mix drove a second PCR of roughly 6 to 12 cycles. TCRdb re-called the 5' RACE reads through MiXCR, storing one row per CDR3 protein. There are hundreds of thousands of distinct CDR3 sequences in the sample; about 61% occur only once, and roughly 26% lies in the top ten. This TCR was recovered from a man aged 35-49 years in good health. Sequencing was performed on blood.

In nucleotides, the CDR3 is TGTGCCACCCGGACAGGGATCAGCGAGCAGTACTTC. This gives the protein CATRTGISEQYF. The rearrangement uses TRBV6-2 or TRBV6-3 and TRBJ2-7, with 8 positions matching TRBD1. This CDR3 region has 12 residues. The ends lost 10 bases at V and 6 bases at J; junction bases unmatched: 8. Germline assignment: CDR1 MNHEY and CDR2 SVGEGT.